This T cell receptor (beta chain) was captured in a study of T cell changes during pregnancy in multiple sclerosis. TCRdb's table, derived via immunoSEQ multiplex PCR, lists solely in-frame clones and lacks some. The repertoire holds about 39,000 clones, 70% to 90% seen once, with about 4% in the top ten. The V gene end was trimmed by 0 bases and the J gene end by 8 bases; junction bases not matched to a gene: 4. Per the germline V gene, CDR1 is SGHKS and CDR2 is YYEKEE (reference sequence). CDR3 length: 14 amino acids. The sequencing here drew on CD8+ T cells from peripheral blood mononuclear cells, taken in the first trimester of pregnancy. The rearrangement links TRBV5-5 to TRBJ1-2; 10 bases fit TRBD1. This receptor was identified in a female donor with multiple sclerosis, enrolled in a pregnancy study. CDR3 protein: CASSLGQGAEGYTF. CDR3 DNA: TGTGCCAGCAGCTTGGGACAGGGGGCTGAAGGCTACACCTTC.